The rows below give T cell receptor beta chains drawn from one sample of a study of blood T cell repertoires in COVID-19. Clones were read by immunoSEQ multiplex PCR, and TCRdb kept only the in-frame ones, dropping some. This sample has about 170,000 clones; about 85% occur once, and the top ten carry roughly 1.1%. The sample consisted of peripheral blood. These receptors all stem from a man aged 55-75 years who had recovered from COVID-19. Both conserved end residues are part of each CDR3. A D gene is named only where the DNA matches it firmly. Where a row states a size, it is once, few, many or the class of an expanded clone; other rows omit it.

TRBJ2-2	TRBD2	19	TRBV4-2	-	TGTGCCAGCAGCCAAGATAACCTAGCGGGGGGAGTGAGCACCGGGGAGCTGTTTTTT	CASSQDNLAGGVSTGELFF
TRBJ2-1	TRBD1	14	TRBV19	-	TGTGCCAGTAGTACAACGACAGGGTGGCATGAGCAGTTCTTC	CASSTTTGWHEQFF
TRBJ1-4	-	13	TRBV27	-	TGTGCCAGCAGTTTATACTCTAATGAAAAACTGTTTTTT	CASSLYSNEKLFF
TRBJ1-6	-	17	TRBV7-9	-	TGTGCCAGCAGCCCAAGAACAGAATCCTCCTATAATTCACCCCTCCACTTT	CASSPRTESSYNSPLHF
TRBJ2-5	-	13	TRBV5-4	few	TGTGCCAGCAGTCAGGGCCCCGCCGAGACCCAGTACTTC	CASSQGPAETQYF
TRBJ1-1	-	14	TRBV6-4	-	TGTGCCAGCAGTCTTACGCAGGGGAACACTGAAGCTTTCTTT	CASSLTQGNTEAFF
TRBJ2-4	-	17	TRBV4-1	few	TGCGCCAGCAGCCAACAACTGACAGTTATAGCCAAAAACATTCAGTACTTC	CASSQQLTVIAKNIQYF
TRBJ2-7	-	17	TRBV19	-	TGTGCCAGTAGACTCCATTCGGGGTTCTCTAGCTCCTACGAGCAGTACTTC	CASRLHSGFSSSYEQYF
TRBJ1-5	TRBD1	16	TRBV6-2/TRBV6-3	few	TGTGCCAGCAGTTACCCGACAGGGGAGATTAGTCAGCCCCAGCATTTT	CASSYPTGEISQPQHF
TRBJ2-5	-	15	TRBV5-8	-	TGTGCCAGCAGAAGAGGCCAACTCGGTGGGGAGACCCAGTACTTC	CASRRGQLGGETQYF
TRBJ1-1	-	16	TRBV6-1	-	TGTGCCAGCAGTGGGACGGTTATCCGGGAGAACACTGAAGCTTTCTTT	CASSGTVIRENTEAFF
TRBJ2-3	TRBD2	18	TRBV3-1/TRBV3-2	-	TGTGCCAGCAGCCTTTTCTTTCGGCGGGGGGGTAGCACAGATACGCAGTATTTT	CASSLFFRRGGSTDTQYF
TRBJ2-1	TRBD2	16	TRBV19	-	TGTGCCAGTAGTATAACGACTAGCGGGGGGTACAATGAGCAGTTCTTC	CASSITTSGGYNEQFF
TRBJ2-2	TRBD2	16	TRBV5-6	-	TGTGCCAGTAGGACTAGCGGGGGCGCGAACACCGGGGAGCTGTTTTTT	CASRTSGGANTGELFF
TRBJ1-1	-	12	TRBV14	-	TGTGCCACTTCTGGCATCTACACTGAAGCTTTCTTT	CATSGIYTEAFF
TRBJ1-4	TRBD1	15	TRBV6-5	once	TGTGCCAGCATTTTCGGACAGGGAATTAATGAAAAACTGTTTTTT	CASIFGQGINEKLFF
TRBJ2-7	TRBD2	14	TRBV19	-	TGTGCCAGTAGTATAGCTAGCGGCGCCCCGGAGCAGTACTTC	CASSIASGAPEQYF